This TCR beta chain comes out of a study of T cells expressing NK-cell markers. Study details: HCMV serostatus: seven of eight sequenced donors positive, one negative.

Germline CDR1 and CDR2: MNHEY and SMNVEV (reference sequence). CDR3 length: 16 amino acids. Production of TCR beta cDNA relied on 5'RACE template switching with UMIs. From the 5' RACE reads, TCRdb lists one entry per CDR3 protein and no DNA. The specimen's table records about 550,000 distinct CDR3 sequences. The chain carries TRBV27 and TRBJ2-1; TCRdb lists TRBD1, though no DNA is available to test this call. Sequencing input: blood T cells: a sorted CD56 or NKG2C T cell subset, CD4+ or CD8+ T cells, or bulk PBMC T cells (not recorded which). The receptor's source is a man aged 18 to 29 in good health. The CDR3 loop reads CASSLGQGRSYNEQFF.